These 29 T cell receptor beta chains were sequenced from one sample in a study of memory B cells and T cells in multiple sclerosis. No antigen has been assigned to these receptors. Here immunoSEQ multiplex PCR was the method, and the copy in TCRdb shows in-frame clones only, minus some. The table includes about 32,000 clones, about 84% detected once. CFSE-dim autoproliferating and CFSE-high non-proliferating T cells from unstimulated culture were sequenced separately. Pooled replicate wells came from around 50 million CFSE-labeled PBMCs cultured 7 days without stimulus. The specimen was PBMCs from blood kept in culture. The receptors shown here come from a human donor with multiple sclerosis.

V usage is TRBV28 and J usage is TRBJ2-5; D might be TRBD2 (6 bases). The CDR3 is 14 amino acids. The germline V gene has CDR1 MDHEN and CDR2 SYDVKM. Trimming left V 5 bases short and J 5 bases short, with 15 bases between. The CDR3 nucleotides read TGTGCCAGCAGTCGGTCGACTAGTTCTGAGACCCAGTACTTC. Amino acids: CASSRSTSSETQYF.

The chain links TRBV28 to TRBJ2-7; 12 nucleotides agree with TRBD1. The germline gives CDR1 MDHEN, CDR2 SYDVKM. V lost 8 bases, J lost 1 base, and 3 bases stayed unmatched. There are 14 residues in the CDR3. The CDR3 protein is CASSGQGASYEQYF. The CDR3 DNA reads TGTGCCAGCTCGGGACAGGGGGCGTCCTACGAGCAGTACTTC.

The rearrangement joins TRBV6-1 to TRBJ2-7; D remains unclear. Germline V gene sequence: CDR1 MNHNS, CDR2 SASEGT. V was pared by 5 bases and J by 2 bases, with 7 bases between. There are 12 residues in the CDR3. The DNA for the CDR3 is TGTGCCAGCAGTAACGGCCCCTACGAGCAGTACTTC. Translation gives CASSNGPYEQYF.

V is TRBV1 and J is TRBJ1-1; the D call TRBD1 from the table was never checked on the DNA. TRBV1 is listed as a pseudogene. The CDR3 spans 19 residues. CDR3 amino acids: CTSSQQADRPDHMNTEAFF. The CDR3 DNA is TGCACCAGCAGCCAACAGGCGGACAGGCCAGACCATATGAACACTGAAGCTTTCTTT.

The rearrangement joins TRBV4-1 to TRBJ1-1; D remains ambiguous. The CDR3 sequence is 15 residues long. V shed 0 bases and J shed 4 bases, with 12 bases lying between them. Germline-derived CDR1 and CDR2 are MGHRA and YSYEKL. In DNA, the CDR3 is TGCGCCAGCAGCCAAGATTTGGGCGTGGGCACTGAAGCTTTCTTT. It encodes CASSQDLGVGTEAFF.

V usage is TRBV6-5 and J usage is TRBJ1-4, with TRBD1 matching over 8 bases. CDR1 MNHEY and CDR2 SVGAGI come from the germline V gene. J lost 10 bases, V lost 6 bases, and 10 bases had no gene match. The CDR3 has 14 amino acids. CDR3 sequence: CASSPGQGVTKLFF. The CDR3 DNA sequence: TGTGCCAGCAGCCCTGGACAGGGAGTGACAAAACTGTTTTTT.

This chain joins TRBV11-1 and TRBJ2-1, with D hard to call. Germline-derived CDR1 and CDR2 are SGHAT and FQDESV (reference sequence). Between the trimmed V and J ends, which lost 3 bases and 0 bases, there was a span of 9 bases. This CDR3 has 15 amino acids. CDR3 nucleotide sequence: TGTGCCAGCAGCTTGACCGGATCCTCCTACAATGAGCAGTTCTTC. It is translated as CASSLTGSSYNEQFF.

The chain employs TRBV18 and TRBJ1-2; D call uncertain. The CDR3 has 13 amino acids. V was trimmed by 2 bases and J by 3 bases, leaving 7 bases between them. The germline gives CDR1 KGHSH, CDR2 LQKENI. The CDR3 bases are TGTGCCAGCTCACCAAAGGCCGACTATGGCTACACCTTC. Protein sequence: CASSPKADYGYTF.

The rearrangement uses TRBV9 and TRBJ2-7; 9 bases fit TRBD1. V shed 3 bases and J 5 bases; nucleotides not matched to a gene: 9. CDR3 length: 15 amino acids. Germline CDR1 is SGDLS and CDR2 is YYNGEE. The CDR3 DNA sequence: TGTGCCAGCAGCGGGCCGGTGACAGGGGGGAACGAGCAGTACTTC. Translated: CASSGPVTGGNEQYF. The complete variable domain, with remaining parts taken from reference TRBV9 and TRBJ2-7, reads DSGVTQTPKHLITATGQRVTLRCSPRSGDLSVYWYQQSLDQGLQFLIQYYNGEERAKGNILERFSAQQFPDLHSELNLSSLELGDSALYFCASSGPVTGGNEQYFGPGTRLTVT.

The V call is TRBV25-1, the J call TRBJ1-2, with TRBD1 matching 8 bases. With V trimmed by 3 bases and J by 3 bases, 12 bases remained unmatched. Germline assignment: CDR1 MGHDK and CDR2 SYGVNS. This CDR3 comprises 17 residues. This chain's CDR3 is CASSESSPSGGHYGYTF. In DNA form, the CDR3 reads TGTGCCAGCAGTGAGTCCTCCCCGTCAGGGGGCCACTATGGCTACACCTTC.

The chain couples TRBV6-1 to TRBJ2-3; D is perhaps TRBD2 (5 bases). V was shortened by 3 bases and J by 2 bases, with 12 bases between the two germline ends. The CDR3 contains 15 residues. Germline V gene lookup returns CDR1 MNHNS and CDR2 SASEGT. The CDR3 DNA follows: TGTGCCAGCAGTGATGCAGGACTGTACACAGATACGCAGTATTTT. It translates to CASSDAGLYTDTQYF.

The chain has TRBV4-1 and TRBJ2-1; the match to TRBD2 covers 8 bases. Germline CDR1 MGHRA, CDR2 YSYEKL. The CDR3 is 16 amino acids. The trim removed 1 base at V and 6 bases at J, leaving 8 bases unmatched. CDR3 residues: CASSQGWRGRSNEQFF. The CDR3 DNA reads TGCGCCAGCAGCCAAGGGTGGCGCGGGAGGAGCAATGAGCAGTTCTTC.

This clone has just one count. The V call is TRBV25-1, the J call TRBJ2-1; 14 bases map to TRBD2. This CDR3 contains 16 residues. V shed 7 bases, J shed 5 bases, and the junction held 7 bases outside the gene matches. Germline V lookup: CDR1 MGHDK, CDR2 SYGVNS. The CDR3 sequence: CASTVPGLAGDNEQFF. As DNA, the CDR3 is TGTGCCAGCACCGTCCCGGGACTAGCGGGAGACAATGAGCAGTTCTTC.

This clone has just one count. The J gene is TRBJ2-7, the V gene TRBV2, with a tentative D call TRBD2 (6 bases). Between the trimmed V and J ends, which lost 6 bases and 2 bases, there was a span of 11 bases. CDR3 length equals 13 residues. The germline gives CDR1 SNHLY, CDR2 FYNNEI. CDR3 coding DNA: TGTGCCAGCAGAGGGACTGGAACCTACGAGCAGTACTTC. Translation: CASRGTGTYEQYF.

The table lists this clone with a count of one. CDR3 coding DNA: TGTGCCAGCAGCTTAGAACCGGGACAGTACACAGATACGCAGTATTTT. This sequence encodes CASSLEPGQYTDTQYF. V and J are TRBV5-4 and TRBJ2-3, with 7 bases lining up with TRBD1. This CDR3 comprises 16 residues. V dropped 2 bases and J dropped 2; count of bases not matched to a gene: 8. From germline, CDR1 is SGHNT and CDR2 YYREEE (reference sequence).

The chain couples TRBV28 to TRBJ1-5, with D possibly TRBD1 on 5 matching bases. The V gene's germline CDR1 is MDHEN and CDR2 SYDVKM. V lost 6 bases and J 4 bases, leaving 16 bases between the germline ends. CDR3 length: 15 residues. The CDR3 reads CASSLQVGANQPQHF. The CDR3 DNA reads TGTGCCAGCAGCTTACAGGTAGGGGCGAATCAGCCCCAGCATTTT.

The chain joins TRBV6-5 to TRBJ1-2; D may be TRBD1 (6 bases). The CDR3 loop spans 15 amino acids. CDR1 and CDR2 from the germline V gene are MNHEY and SVGAGI. V was cut by 5 bases and J by 4 bases, with 17 bases left in between. The CDR3 region is CASSKWTVKRYGYTF. CDR3 in DNA: TGTGCCAGCAGTAAATGGACAGTGAAGCGCTATGGCTACACCTTC.

The chain recombines TRBV27 with TRBJ2-7; 9 nucleotides match TRBD2. The CDR3 sequence is 14 residues long. J gave up 3 bases and V 5 bases, and 5 bases lay outside the gene matches. The V gene's germline CDR1 is MNHEY and CDR2 SMNVEV (reference sequence). CDR3 sequence (DNA): TGTGCCAGCAGTACCGGGACTAGCATCTACGAGCAGTACTTC. Translating gives CASSTGTSIYEQYF.

This clone was observed a few times. The sample carries other DNA sequences with the same CDR3. The chain joins TRBV11-2 to TRBJ2-5; no clear D gene. CDR3 length equals 12 residues. Trimming pared 0 bases from V and 4 bases from J, leaving 3 bases between. CDR1 and CDR2 from the germline V gene are SGHAT and FQNNGV. The CDR3 bases are TGTGCCAGCAGCTTAGAACCAGAGACCCAGTACTTC. This gives the protein CASSLEPETQYF.

This chain links TRBV7-9 with TRBJ2-1; 9 bases map to TRBD1. Per germline, CDR1 SEHNR and CDR2 FQNEAQ (reference sequence). The CDR3 is 13 residues long. V lost 4 bases and J lost 10; bases outside the gene matches: 5. This CDR3 reads CASSSTGGGEQFF. CDR3 nucleotide sequence: TGTGCCAGCAGCTCGACAGGGGGAGGGGAGCAGTTCTTC.

V usage is TRBV11-2 and J usage is TRBJ2-5; 14 bases map to TRBD2. J was trimmed by 5 bases and V by 5 bases; bases with no gene match: 16. Germline V gene sequence: CDR1 SGHAT, CDR2 FQNNGV. The CDR3 has 19 residues. The CDR3 nucleotides are TGTGCCAGCAGCCGGGGGGCGACTAGCGGGAGGGCCCTCGGGGAGACCCAGTACTTC. This translates into CASSRGATSGRALGETQYF.

The genes are TRBV4-1 and TRBJ2-1; D unresolved. The CDR3 consists of 11 residues. V was trimmed by 0 bases and J by 7 bases, leaving 1 base between them. Germline lookup yields CDR1 MGHRA and CDR2 YSYEKL. CDR3 sequence reads: CASSQENEQFF. CDR3 nucleotide sequence: TGCGCCAGCAGCCAAGAAAATGAGCAGTTCTTC.

This sequence joins TRBV7-9 and TRBJ2-2; D is possibly TRBD2 (5 bases). Trimming pared 3 bases from V and 0 bases from J, leaving 8 bases between. The CDR3 is 15 amino acids. Germline lookup yields CDR1 SEHNR and CDR2 FQNEAQ (reference sequence). CDR3 loop: CASSFGKSNTGELFF. In DNA, the CDR3 is TGTGCCAGCAGCTTCGGGAAGTCGAACACCGGGGAGCTGTTTTTT.

The rearrangement uses TRBV11-2 and TRBJ2-7; a possible D gene is TRBD1 (5 bases). This CDR3 is 17 amino acids long. Germline loops: CDR1 SGHAT, CDR2 FQNNGV. The V and J ends lost 5 bases and 3 bases respectively, with 23 bases between them. This chain's CDR3 is CASSPQRLRVGNYEQYF. The CDR3 DNA sequence: TGTGCCAGCAGCCCCCAAAGACTCAGGGTAGGGAACTACGAGCAGTACTTC.

The V gene is TRBV5-1, the J gene TRBJ1-1; D gene ambiguous. Germline CDR1 and CDR2: SGHRS and YFSETQ. This CDR3 spans 12 amino acids. V shed 1 base and J shed 7 bases, with 8 bases lying between them. The CDR3 is CASSLIAGEAFF. CDR3 sequence (DNA): TGCGCCAGCAGCTTGATCGCAGGTGAAGCTTTCTTT.

V is TRBV14 and J is TRBJ1-2; no clear D gene. The germline V gene has CDR1 SGHDN and CDR2 FVKESK. The CDR3 loop spans 15 amino acids. V was cut by 2 bases and J by 2 bases, with 12 bases left in between. The CDR3 region is CASSQSRIGNYGYTF. The DNA of the CDR3 is TGTGCCAGCAGCCAATCCAGGATAGGGAACTATGGCTACACCTTC.

The chain carries TRBV5-1 and TRBJ1-2; D remains ambiguous. The CDR3 runs 14 residues. Germline lookup yields CDR1 SGHRS and CDR2 YFSETQ. Trimming removed 0 bases from V and 4 bases from J, with 10 bases in between. In DNA, the CDR3 is TGCGCCAGCAGCTTGGAGGGCAGCTTCTATGGCTACACCTTC. Translating gives CASSLEGSFYGYTF.

The rearrangement joins TRBV27 to TRBJ1-5; D is unclear. Germline assignment: CDR1 MNHEY and CDR2 SMNVEV (reference sequence). With 3 bases removed from V and 4 bases from J, the gap between germline ends came to 7 bases. The CDR3 extends over 13 amino acids. The CDR3: CASSFARNQPQHF. CDR3 DNA: TGTGCCAGCAGTTTTGCCAGAAATCAGCCCCAGCATTTT.

This clone is a singleton in its sample. The V and J genes are TRBV19 and TRBJ1-5; 7 nucleotides line up with TRBD1. In germline, CDR1 is LNHDA, CDR2 SQIVND (reference sequence). The ends lost 2 bases at V and 3 bases at J; junction bases unmatched: 7. The CDR3 has 16 amino acids. The CDR3 region has the DNA TGTGCCAGTAGTATAAGGGGACAGACTAACAATCAGCCCCAGCATTTT. Protein: CASSIRGQTNNQPQHF.